This T cell receptor (beta chain) derives from a study of CD8 T cells in ankylosing spondylitis. This clonotype was seen many times. No antigen is known for it. Study results and limitations: Earlier reports found some motif variants in synovial fluid and blood in reactive arthritis. A motif in TCR beta, a set of eight highly homologous variants, appeared characteristic of ankylosing spondylitis blood.

Preparation of TCR beta libraries was done by quantitative 5'-RACE with molecular barcodes. TCRdb processed the 5' RACE reads anew with MiXCR; each CDR3 protein has one entry. The sample lists about 460,000 distinct CDR3 sequences, about 5.2% seen once, with under 4.5% in the top ten. With 3 bases removed from V and 8 bases from J, the gap between germline ends came to 10 bases. Germline V gives CDR1 MGHDK, CDR2 SYGVNS. The CDR3 consists of 12 residues. The sequenced material came from blood, either unsorted or a sorted T cell fraction (not recorded which). The chain carries TRBV25-1 and TRBJ1-2; D uncertain. This TCR came from a male donor with ankylosing spondylitis. The CDR3, as DNA: TGTGCCAGCAGTGAGGGATATATGGGCTACACCTTC. This translates into CASSEGYMGYTF.